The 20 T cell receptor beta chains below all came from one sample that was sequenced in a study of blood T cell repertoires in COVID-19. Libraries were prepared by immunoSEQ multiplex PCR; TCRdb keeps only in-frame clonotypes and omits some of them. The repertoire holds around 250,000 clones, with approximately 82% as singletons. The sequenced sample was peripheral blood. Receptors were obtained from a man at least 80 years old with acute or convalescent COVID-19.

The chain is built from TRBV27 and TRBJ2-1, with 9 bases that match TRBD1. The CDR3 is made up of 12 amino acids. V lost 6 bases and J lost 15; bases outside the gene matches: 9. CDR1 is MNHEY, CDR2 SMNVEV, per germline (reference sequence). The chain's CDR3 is CASSPASGQGFF. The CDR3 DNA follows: TGTGCCAGCAGCCCCGCATCGGGACAGGGGTTCTTC.

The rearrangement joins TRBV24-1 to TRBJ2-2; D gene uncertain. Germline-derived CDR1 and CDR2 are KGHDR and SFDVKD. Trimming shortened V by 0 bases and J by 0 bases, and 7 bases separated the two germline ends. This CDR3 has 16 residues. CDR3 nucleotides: TGTGCCACCAGTGATTTGGAGCAGGCGAACACCGGGGAGCTGTTTTTT. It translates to CATSDLEQANTGELFF.

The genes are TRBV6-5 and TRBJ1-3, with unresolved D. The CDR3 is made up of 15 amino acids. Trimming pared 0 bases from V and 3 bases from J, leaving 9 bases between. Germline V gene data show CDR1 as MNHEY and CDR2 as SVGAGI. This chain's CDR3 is CASSYSGDFGNTIYF. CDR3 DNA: TGTGCCAGCAGTTACTCGGGAGACTTTGGAAACACCATATATTTT.

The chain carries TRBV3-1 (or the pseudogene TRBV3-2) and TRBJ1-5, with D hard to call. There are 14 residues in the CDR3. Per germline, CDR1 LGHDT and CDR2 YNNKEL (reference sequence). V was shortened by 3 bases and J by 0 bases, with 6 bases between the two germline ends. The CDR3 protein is CASSQFYSNQPQHF. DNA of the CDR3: TGTGCCAGCAGCCAGTTCTATAGCAATCAGCCCCAGCATTTT.

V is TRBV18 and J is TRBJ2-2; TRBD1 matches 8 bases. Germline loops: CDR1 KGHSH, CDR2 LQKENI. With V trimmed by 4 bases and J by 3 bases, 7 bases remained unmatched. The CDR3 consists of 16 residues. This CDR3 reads CASSQLTTGDTGELFF. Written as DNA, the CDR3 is TGTGCCAGCTCACAACTAACGACAGGGGACACCGGGGAGCTGTTTTTT.

The CDR3 DNA sequence: TGTGCCATCAGTGAAGCGGGGGGCGCAAGTGGCTACACCTTC. Translated, it gives CAISEAGGASGYTF. This chain joins TRBV10-3 and TRBJ1-2; TRBD1 might be the D (6 bases). The V end was cut by 3 bases, the J end by 7 bases, with 15 bases between. CDR3 size: 14 residues. In germline, CDR1 is ENHRY, CDR2 SYGVKD.

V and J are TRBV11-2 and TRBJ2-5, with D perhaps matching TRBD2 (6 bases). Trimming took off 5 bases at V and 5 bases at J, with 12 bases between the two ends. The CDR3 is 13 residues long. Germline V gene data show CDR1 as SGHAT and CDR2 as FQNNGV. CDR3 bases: TGTGCCAGCAGCCCCCGGGCGGGGGAGACCCAGTACTTC. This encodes CASSPRAGETQYF.

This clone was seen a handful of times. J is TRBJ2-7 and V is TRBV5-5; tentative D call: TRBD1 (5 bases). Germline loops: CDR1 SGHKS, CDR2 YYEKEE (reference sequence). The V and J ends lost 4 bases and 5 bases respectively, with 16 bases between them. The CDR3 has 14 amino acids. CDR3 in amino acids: CASSLDGFRDEQYF. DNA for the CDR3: TGTGCCAGCAGCCTGGACGGGTTCAGGGACGAGCAGTACTTC.

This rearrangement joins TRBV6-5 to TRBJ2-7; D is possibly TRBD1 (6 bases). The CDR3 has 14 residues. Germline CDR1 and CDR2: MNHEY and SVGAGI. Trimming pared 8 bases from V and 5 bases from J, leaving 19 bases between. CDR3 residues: CASLTGQGSDEQYF. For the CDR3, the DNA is TGTGCCAGCCTTACAGGGCAGGGGTCGGACGAGCAGTACTTC.

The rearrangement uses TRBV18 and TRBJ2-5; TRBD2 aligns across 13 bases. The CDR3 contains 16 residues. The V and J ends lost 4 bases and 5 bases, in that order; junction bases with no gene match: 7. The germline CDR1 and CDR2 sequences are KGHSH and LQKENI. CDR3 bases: TGTGCCAGCTCACAGACGACTAGCGGGGGGTTGGAGACCCAGTACTTC. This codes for CASSQTTSGGLETQYF. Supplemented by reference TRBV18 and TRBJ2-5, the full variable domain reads NAGVMQNPRHLVRRRGQEARLRCSPMKGHSHVYWYRQLPEEGLKFMVYLQKENIIDESGMPKERFSAEFPKEGPSILRIQQVVRGDSAAYFCASSQTTSGGLETQYFGPGTRLLVL.

The CDR3 region is CAWNGQANTEAFF. The CDR3 region has the DNA TGTGCCTGGAATGGACAGGCGAACACTGAAGCTTTCTTT. The V and J genes are TRBV30 and TRBJ1-1; TRBD1 matches 7 bases. V gave up 4 bases and J gave up 1 base; unmatched junction bases: 3. Germline V CDR1 and CDR2: GTSNPN, SVGIG (reference sequence). The CDR3 sequence is 13 residues long. Full variable domain (missing parts from reference TRBV30 and TRBJ1-1): SQTIHQWPATLVQPVGSPLSLECTVEGTSNPNLYWYRQAAGRGLQLLFYSVGIGQISSEVPQNLSASRPQDRQFILSSKKLLLSDSGFYLCAWNGQANTEAFFGQGTRLTVV.

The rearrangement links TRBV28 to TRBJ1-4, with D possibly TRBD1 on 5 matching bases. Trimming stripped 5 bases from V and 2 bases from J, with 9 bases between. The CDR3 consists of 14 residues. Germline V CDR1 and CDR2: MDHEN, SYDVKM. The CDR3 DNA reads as TGTGCCAGCAGTGCTCAGGGCACTAATGAAAAACTGTTTTTT. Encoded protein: CASSAQGTNEKLFF.

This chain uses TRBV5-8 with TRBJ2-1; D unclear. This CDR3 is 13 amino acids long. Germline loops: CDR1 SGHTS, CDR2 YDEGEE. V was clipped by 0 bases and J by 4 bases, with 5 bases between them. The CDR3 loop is CASSLGSYNEQFF. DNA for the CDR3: TGTGCCAGCAGCTTGGGCAGTTACAATGAGCAGTTCTTC.

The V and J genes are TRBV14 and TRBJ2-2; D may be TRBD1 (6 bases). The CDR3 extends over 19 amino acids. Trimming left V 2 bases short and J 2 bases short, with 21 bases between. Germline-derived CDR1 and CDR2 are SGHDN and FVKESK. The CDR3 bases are TGTGCCAGCAGCCAATTCTCCCCAGGGGCGGCTCCTAACACCGGGGAGCTGTTTTTT. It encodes CASSQFSPGAAPNTGELFF.

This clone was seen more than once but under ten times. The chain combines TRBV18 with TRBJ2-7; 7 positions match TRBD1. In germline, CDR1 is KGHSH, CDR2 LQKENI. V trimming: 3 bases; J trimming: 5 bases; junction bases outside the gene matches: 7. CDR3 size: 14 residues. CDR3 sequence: CASSPTTGFHEQYF. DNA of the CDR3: TGTGCCAGCTCACCTACGACAGGGTTCCACGAGCAGTACTTC.

Written as DNA, the CDR3 is TGTGCCAGCAGCTTAGGGGACAGGGGAACCCTGTCCGGGGAGCTGTTTTTT. Translated: CASSLGDRGTLSGELFF. This rearrangement joins TRBV7-9 to TRBJ2-2, with TRBD1 matching over 10 bases. Per germline, CDR1 SEHNR and CDR2 FQNEAQ (reference sequence). The CDR3 loop spans 17 amino acids. The V and J ends lost 1 base and 6 bases, in that order; junction bases with no gene match: 8. The variable domain in full, completed from reference TRBV7-9 and TRBJ2-2, reads DTGVSQNPRHKITKRGQNVTFRCDPISEHNRLYWYRQTLGQGPEFLTYFQNEAQLEKSRLLSDRFSAERPKGSFSTLEIQRTEQGDSAMYLCASSLGDRGTLSGELFFGEGSRLTVL.

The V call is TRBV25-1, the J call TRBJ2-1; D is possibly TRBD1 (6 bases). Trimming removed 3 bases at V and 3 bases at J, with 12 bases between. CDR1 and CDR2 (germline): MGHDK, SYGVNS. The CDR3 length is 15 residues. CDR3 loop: CASSDQGNIYNEQFF. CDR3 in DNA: TGTGCCAGCAGTGACCAGGGGAATATCTACAATGAGCAGTTCTTC.

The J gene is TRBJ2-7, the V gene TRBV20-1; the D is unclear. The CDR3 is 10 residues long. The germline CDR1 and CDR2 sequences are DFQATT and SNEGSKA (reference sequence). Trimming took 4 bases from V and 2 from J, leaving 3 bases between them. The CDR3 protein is CSATPYEQYF. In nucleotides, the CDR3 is TGCAGTGCTACTCCCTACGAGCAGTACTTC.

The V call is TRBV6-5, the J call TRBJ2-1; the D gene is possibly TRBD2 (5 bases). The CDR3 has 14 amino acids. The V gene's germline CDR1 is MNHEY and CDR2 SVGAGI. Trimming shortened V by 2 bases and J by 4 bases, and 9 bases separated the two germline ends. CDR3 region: CASSYGGLYNEQFF. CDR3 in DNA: TGTGCCAGCAGTTACGGCGGACTTTACAATGAGCAGTTCTTC.

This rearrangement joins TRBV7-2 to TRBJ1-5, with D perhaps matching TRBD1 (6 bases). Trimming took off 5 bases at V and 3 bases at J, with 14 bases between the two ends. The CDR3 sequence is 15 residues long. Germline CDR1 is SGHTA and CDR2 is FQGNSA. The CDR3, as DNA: TGTGCCAGCAGCGCGGGGGGGGCCCTCAATCAGCCCCAGCATTTT. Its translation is CASSAGGALNQPQHF.